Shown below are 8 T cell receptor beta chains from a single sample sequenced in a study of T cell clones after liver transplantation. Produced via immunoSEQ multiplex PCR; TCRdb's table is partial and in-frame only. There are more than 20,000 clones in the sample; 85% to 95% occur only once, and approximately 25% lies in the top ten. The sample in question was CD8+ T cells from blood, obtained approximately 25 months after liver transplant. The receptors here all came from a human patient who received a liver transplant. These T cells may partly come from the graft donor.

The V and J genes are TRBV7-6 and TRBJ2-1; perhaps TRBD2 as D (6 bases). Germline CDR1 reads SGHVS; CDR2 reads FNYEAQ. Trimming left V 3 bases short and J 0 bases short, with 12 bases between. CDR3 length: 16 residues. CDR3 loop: CASSFGGVSSYNEQFF. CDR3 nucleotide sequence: TGTGCCAGCAGCTTCGGCGGGGTGAGCTCCTACAATGAGCAGTTCTTC.

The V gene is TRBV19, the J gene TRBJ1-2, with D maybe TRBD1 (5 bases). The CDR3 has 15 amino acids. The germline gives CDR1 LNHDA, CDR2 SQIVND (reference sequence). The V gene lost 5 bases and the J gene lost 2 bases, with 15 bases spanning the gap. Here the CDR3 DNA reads TGTGCCAGTAGTCTCAGTTGGAACAGGAACTATGGCTACACCTTC. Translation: CASSLSWNRNYGYTF.

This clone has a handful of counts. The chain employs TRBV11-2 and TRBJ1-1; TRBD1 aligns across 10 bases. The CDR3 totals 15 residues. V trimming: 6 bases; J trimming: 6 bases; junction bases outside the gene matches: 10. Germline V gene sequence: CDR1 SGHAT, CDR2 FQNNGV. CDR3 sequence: CASSQKTGGVPEAFF. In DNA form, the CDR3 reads TGTGCCAGCAGTCAAAAGACAGGGGGCGTCCCTGAAGCTTTCTTT.

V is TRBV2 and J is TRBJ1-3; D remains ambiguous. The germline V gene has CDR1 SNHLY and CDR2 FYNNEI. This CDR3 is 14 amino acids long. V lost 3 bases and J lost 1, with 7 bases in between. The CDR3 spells CASSDRVSGNTIYF. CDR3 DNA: TGTGCCAGCAGTGATCGGGTTTCTGGAAACACCATATATTTT.

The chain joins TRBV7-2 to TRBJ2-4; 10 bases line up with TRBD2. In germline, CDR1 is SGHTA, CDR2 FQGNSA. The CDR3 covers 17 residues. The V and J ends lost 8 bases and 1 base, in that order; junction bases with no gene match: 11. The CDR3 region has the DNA TGTGCCAGCCGCCCCCAGCGGGAGGGGGGGGCCAAAAACATTCAGTACTTC. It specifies CASRPQREGGAKNIQYF. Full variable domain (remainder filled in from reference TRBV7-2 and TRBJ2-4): GAGVSQSPSNKVTEKGKDVELRCDPISGHTALYWYRQSLGQGLEFLIYFQGNSAPDKSGLPSDRFSAERTGGSVSTLTIQRTQQEDSAVYLCASRPQREGGAKNIQYFGAGTRLSVL.

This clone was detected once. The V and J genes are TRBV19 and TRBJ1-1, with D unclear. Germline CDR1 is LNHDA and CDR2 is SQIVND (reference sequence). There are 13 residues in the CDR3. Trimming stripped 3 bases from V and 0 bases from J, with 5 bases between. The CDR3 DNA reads TGTGCCAGTAGTATTGCGGTGAACACTGAAGCTTTCTTT. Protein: CASSIAVNTEAFF. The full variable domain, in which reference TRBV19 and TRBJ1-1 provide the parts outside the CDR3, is DGGITQSPKYLFRKEGQNVTLSCEQNLNHDAMYWYRQDPGQGLRLIYYSQIVNDFQKGDIAEGYSVSREKKESFPLTVTSAQKNPTAFYLCASSIAVNTEAFFGQGTRLTVV.

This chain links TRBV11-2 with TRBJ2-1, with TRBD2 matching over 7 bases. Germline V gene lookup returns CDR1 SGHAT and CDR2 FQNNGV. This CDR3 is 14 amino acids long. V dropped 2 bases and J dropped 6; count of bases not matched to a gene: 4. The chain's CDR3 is CASSLLAAINEQFF. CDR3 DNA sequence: TGTGCCAGCAGCTTACTAGCGGCGATCAATGAGCAGTTCTTC.

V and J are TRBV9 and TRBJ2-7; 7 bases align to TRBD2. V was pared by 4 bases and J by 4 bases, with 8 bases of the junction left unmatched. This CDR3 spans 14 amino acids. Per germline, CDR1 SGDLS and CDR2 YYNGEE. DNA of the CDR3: TGTGCCAGCAGCCCGACGGGGGGAGTTTACGAGCAGTACTTC. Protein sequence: CASSPTGGVYEQYF.